This TCR beta chain was retrieved from a study of T-cell reconstitution after alpha-beta-depleted transplantation in children. V dropped 6 bases and J dropped 7; count of bases not matched to a gene: 3. Per the germline V gene, CDR1 is MNHEY and CDR2 is SVGEGT. The CDR3 sequence is 13 residues long. Unique molecular identifiers were incorporated into the prepared TCRbeta library. Via MiXCR, TCRdb re-called the PCR reads, giving one row per CDR3 protein. Of about 400,000 distinct CDR3 sequences listed, 15% to 20% were seen once; the top ten hold 25% to 30%. This clonotype was found a few times. J is TRBJ2-1 and V is TRBV6-2 or TRBV6-3; TRBD2 agrees at 10 bases. The receptor was derived from a boy under two years old who had a stem cell transplant for Wiskott-Aldrich syndrome, so the T cells may come from the graft donor. The sample here was PBMCs, mostly from graft donor cells, taken 360 days after TCRalphabeta/CD19-depleted stem cell transplant. The CDR3 nucleotides are TGTGCCAGCAGATCTAGCGGGGGTAATGAGCAGTTCTTC. It specifies CASRSSGGNEQFF.